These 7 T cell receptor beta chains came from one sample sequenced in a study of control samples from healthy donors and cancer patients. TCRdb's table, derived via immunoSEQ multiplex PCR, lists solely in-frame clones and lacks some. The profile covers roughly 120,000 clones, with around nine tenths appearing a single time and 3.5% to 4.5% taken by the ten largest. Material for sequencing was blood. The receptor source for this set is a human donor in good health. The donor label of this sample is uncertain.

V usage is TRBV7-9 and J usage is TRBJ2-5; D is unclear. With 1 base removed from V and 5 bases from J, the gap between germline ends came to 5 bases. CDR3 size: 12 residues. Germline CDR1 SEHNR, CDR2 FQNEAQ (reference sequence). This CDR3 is CASSLVDETQYF. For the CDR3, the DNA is TGTGCCAGCAGCTTAGTGGACGAGACCCAGTACTTC.

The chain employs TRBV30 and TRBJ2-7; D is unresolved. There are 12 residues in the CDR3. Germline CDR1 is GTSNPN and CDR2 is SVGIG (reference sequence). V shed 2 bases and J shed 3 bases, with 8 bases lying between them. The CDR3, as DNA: TGTGCCTGGAGTATGGATAACTACGAGCAGTACTTC. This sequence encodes CAWSMDNYEQYF.

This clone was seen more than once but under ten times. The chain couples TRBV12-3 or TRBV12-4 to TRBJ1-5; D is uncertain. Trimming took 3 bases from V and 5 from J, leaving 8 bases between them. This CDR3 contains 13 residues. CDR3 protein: CASSFQLDQPQHF. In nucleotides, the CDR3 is TGTGCCAGCAGTTTCCAATTAGATCAGCCCCAGCATTTT.

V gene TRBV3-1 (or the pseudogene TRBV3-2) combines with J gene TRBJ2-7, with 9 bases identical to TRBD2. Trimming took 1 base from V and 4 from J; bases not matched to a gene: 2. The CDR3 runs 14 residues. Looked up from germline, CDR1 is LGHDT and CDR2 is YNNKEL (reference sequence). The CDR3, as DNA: TGTGCCAGCAGCCAAGCCAGCGGGGGGTACGAGCAGTACTTC. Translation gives CASSQASGGYEQYF.

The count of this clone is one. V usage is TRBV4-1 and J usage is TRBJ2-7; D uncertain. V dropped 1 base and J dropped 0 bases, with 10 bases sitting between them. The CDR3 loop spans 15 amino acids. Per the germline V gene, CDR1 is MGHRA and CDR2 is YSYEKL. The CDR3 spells CASSQGFRASYEQYF. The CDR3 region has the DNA TGCGCCAGCAGCCAAGGGTTCCGAGCCTCCTACGAGCAGTACTTC.

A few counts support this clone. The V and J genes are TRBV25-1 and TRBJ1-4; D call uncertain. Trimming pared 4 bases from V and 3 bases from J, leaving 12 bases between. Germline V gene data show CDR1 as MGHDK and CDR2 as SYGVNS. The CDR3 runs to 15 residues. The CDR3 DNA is TGTGCCAGCAGTGGGGCCGGGAGCGCTAATGAAAAACTGTTTTTT. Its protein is CASSGAGSANEKLFF.

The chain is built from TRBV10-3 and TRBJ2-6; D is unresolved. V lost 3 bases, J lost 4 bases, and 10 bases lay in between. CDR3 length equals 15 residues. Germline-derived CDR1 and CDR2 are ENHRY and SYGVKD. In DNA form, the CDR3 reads TGTGCCATCAGTGAAGGATCAACCGGGGCCAACGTCCTGACTTTC. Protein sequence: CAISEGSTGANVLTF.